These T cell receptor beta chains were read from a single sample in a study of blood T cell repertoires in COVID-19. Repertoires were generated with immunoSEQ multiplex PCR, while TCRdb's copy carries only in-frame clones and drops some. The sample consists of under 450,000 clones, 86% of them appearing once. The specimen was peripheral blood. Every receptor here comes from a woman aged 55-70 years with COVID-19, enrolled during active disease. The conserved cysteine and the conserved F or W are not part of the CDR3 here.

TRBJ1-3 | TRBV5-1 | ASSLGHRKENTIY
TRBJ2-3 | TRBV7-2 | ASSLSGGLTDTQY
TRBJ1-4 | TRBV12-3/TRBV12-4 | ASSVGQGKKLF
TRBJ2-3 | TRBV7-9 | ASSRWTGDSDTQY
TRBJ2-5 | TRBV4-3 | ASSQDRDYSQY
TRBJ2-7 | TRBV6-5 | ASSYRGLPVEQY
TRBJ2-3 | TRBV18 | ASSPRPSADTQY
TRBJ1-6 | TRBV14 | ASSWGHPNSPLH
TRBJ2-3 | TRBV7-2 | ASSLDSSGSTDTQY
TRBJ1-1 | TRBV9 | ASSVASNTEAF
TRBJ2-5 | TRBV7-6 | ASSLGAEQETQY
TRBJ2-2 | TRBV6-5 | ASSYTTGVTGELF
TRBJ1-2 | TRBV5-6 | ASIGTGTYGYT
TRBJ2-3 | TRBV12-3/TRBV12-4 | ASSSPGDTQY
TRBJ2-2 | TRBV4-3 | ASSAGLAGVTGELF
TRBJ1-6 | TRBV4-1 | ASSQRPQSGTENSPLH
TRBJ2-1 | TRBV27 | ASSLVRTINYNEQF
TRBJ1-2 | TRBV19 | ASRHQGQEISGYT
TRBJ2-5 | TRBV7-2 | ASSLERQTQY
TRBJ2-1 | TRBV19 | ASSKTRGATGQF
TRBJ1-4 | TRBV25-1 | ASGQGGRIGREKLF
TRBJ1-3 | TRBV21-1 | ASSKILGQATSGNTIY
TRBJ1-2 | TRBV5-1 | ASSSGPAAYGYT
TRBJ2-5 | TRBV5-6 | ASSLLSRGEETQY
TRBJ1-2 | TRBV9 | ASSVEQGDYGYT
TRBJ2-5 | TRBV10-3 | AISAGTGIETQY
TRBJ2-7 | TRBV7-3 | ASSLSGGGTYEQY
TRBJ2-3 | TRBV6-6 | ASTASGVDTQY
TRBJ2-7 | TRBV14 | ASRDRGSYEQY
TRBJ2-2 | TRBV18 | ASSPLEAGELF
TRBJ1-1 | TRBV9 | ASSPTEQGVPEAF
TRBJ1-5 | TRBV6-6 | ASTPNSGGAGQPQH
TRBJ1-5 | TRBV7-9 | ASSLYSGYSNQPQH
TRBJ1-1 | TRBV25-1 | ASSEWGQGGTEAF
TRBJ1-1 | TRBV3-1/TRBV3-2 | ASSQGTGTNTEAF
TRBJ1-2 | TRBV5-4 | ASSWKTGPQGGYT
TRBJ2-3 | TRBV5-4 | ASSPSGVPDTQY
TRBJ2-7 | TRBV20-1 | SASARGEQY
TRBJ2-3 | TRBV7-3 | ASSPGTSADTQY
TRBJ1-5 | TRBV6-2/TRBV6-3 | ASSHGQFSNQPQH
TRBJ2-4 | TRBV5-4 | ASSLHQAKNIQY
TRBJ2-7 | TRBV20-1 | SASSGGDSYEQY
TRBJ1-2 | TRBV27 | ASSSGGQILGYT
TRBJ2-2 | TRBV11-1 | ASSLYNTGELF
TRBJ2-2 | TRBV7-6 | ASSQGLAGSTGELF
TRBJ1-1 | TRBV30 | AWSVGPGGTEAF
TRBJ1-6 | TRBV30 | AWARPIEGPLH
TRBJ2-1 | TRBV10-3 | AISQGDGSYNEQF
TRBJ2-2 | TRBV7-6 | ASSLPLGLADTRTAGELF
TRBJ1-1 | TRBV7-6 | ASSYGTGDFGTEAF
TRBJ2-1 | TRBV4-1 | ASRGGRHEQF
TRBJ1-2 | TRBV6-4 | ASSDSSRAGGYT
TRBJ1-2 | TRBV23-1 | ASEANGYT
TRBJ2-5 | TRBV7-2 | ASSLQGGWETQY
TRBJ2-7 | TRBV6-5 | ASSYSGAGAYEQY
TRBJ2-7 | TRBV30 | AWSFGGEDEQY
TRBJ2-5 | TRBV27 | ASSRASGGYQETQY